This TCR beta chain was documented in a study of blood T cell repertoires in COVID-19. Repertoires were generated with immunoSEQ multiplex PCR, while TCRdb's copy carries only in-frame clones and drops some. The sample includes some 300,000 clones, around 88% of them seen just once. Trimming cost V 8 bases and J 11 bases, with 12 bases left between them. CDR1 LNHDA and CDR2 SQIVND come from the germline V gene (reference sequence). This CDR3 has 10 residues. This chain uses TRBV19 with TRBJ1-1; D gene ambiguous. The specimen sequenced was peripheral blood. The sequence derives from a woman aged 25 to 45 who had recovered from COVID-19. The CDR3 is CASVREKAFF. CDR3 nucleotides: TGTGCCAGTGTCCGGGAAAAGGCTTTCTTT.